The 21 T cell receptor beta chains presented below share a single source sample, sequenced in a study of blood T cell repertoires in COVID-19. TCRdb's table, derived via immunoSEQ multiplex PCR, lists solely in-frame clones and lacks some. This table holds about 370,000 clones, 89% found once. The specimen sequenced was peripheral blood. These receptors came from a woman in her thirties with COVID-19, enrolled during active disease.

The J gene is TRBJ1-1, the V gene TRBV3-1 (or the pseudogene TRBV3-2), with a weak D call TRBD1 (6 bases). The CDR3 is 15 residues long. Germline V gene lookup returns CDR1 LGHDT and CDR2 YNNKEL (reference sequence). Trimming took 4 bases from V and 4 from J, leaving 16 bases between them. The CDR3 is CASSPMAGVVTEAFF. DNA of the CDR3: TGTGCCAGCAGCCCCATGGCAGGGGTAGTCACTGAAGCTTTCTTT.

The rearrangement links TRBV7-9 to TRBJ1-1, with D possibly TRBD1 on 6 matching bases. The CDR3 is 16 residues long. The germline gives CDR1 SEHNR, CDR2 FQNEAQ (reference sequence). Trimming pared 1 base from V and 6 bases from J, leaving 18 bases between. CDR3 in amino acids: CASSLEGSGRGSEAFF. CDR3 DNA: TGTGCCAGCAGCTTAGAGGGATCGGGCAGGGGCTCTGAAGCTTTCTTT.

The V gene is TRBV4-1, the J gene TRBJ2-3; perhaps TRBD1 as D (5 bases). Germline V gives CDR1 MGHRA, CDR2 YSYEKL. The CDR3 has 16 amino acids. With 3 bases removed from V and 3 bases from J, the gap between germline ends came to 16 bases. The CDR3: CASSHVARVGTDTQYF. The CDR3, as DNA: TGCGCCAGCAGCCACGTGGCCAGGGTAGGGACAGATACGCAGTATTTT.

The rearrangement uses TRBV7-2 and TRBJ2-2; TRBD1 matches 7 bases. Germline CDR1 SGHTA, CDR2 FQGNSA. CDR3 length: 16 amino acids. V shed 3 bases and J 1 base; nucleotides not matched to a gene: 5. In DNA, the CDR3 is TGTGCCAGCAGCTTCAACAGGGGCCTGAACACCGGGGAGCTGTTTTTT. Translated, it gives CASSFNRGLNTGELFF.

V is TRBV9 and J is TRBJ1-6; D not certain. The germline V and J ends were trimmed by 2 bases and 9 bases, with 9 bases remaining between them. The CDR3 is 13 residues long. Germline V CDR1 and CDR2: SGDLS, YYNGEE. CDR3 sequence reads: CASSVEAGSPLHF. The CDR3 nucleotides read TGTGCCAGCAGCGTTGAGGCGGGTTCACCCCTCCACTTT.

The V and J genes are TRBV2 and TRBJ2-1, with 11 bases aligning to TRBD1. Germline V gene lookup returns CDR1 SNHLY and CDR2 FYNNEI. Trimming removed 5 bases from V and 6 bases from J; junction bases left unmatched: 9. This CDR3 is built from 16 residues. This chain's CDR3 is CASSYAGTGGINEQFF. In nucleotides, the CDR3 is TGTGCCAGCAGTTATGCCGGGACAGGGGGAATCAATGAGCAGTTCTTC.

The rearrangement joins TRBV29-1 to TRBJ1-2, with TRBD1 matching over 10 bases. The junction had 5 bases not matched to a gene; V was cut back by 4 bases and J by 6 bases. Germline V lookup: CDR1 SQVTM, CDR2 ANQGSEA. The CDR3 covers 13 residues. In nucleotides, the CDR3 is TGCAGCGTTGGAACAGGGACAGGGGATGGCTACACCTTC. Its translation: CSVGTGTGDGYTF.

The chain joins TRBV5-1 to TRBJ2-5; tentative D call: TRBD1 (6 bases). The germline CDR1 and CDR2 sequences are SGHRS and YFSETQ. V lost 5 bases and J lost 2, with 16 bases in between. The CDR3 spans 15 residues. The CDR3 is CASRVGALGQETQYF. The CDR3 DNA follows: TGCGCCAGCAGGGTGGGGGCGCTGGGGCAAGAGACCCAGTACTTC.

The V and J genes are TRBV28 and TRBJ1-1, with D maybe TRBD1 (6 bases). V was trimmed by 7 bases and J by 8 bases, leaving 17 bases between them. The CDR3 runs 13 residues. From germline, CDR1 is MDHEN and CDR2 SYDVKM. DNA for the CDR3: TGTGCCAGCACGACTATTAACAGGGACGAAGCTTTCTTT. This translates into CASTTINRDEAFF.

This chain joins TRBV5-1 and TRBJ1-1; no clear D. This CDR3 has 13 residues. Germline values: CDR1 SGHRS, CDR2 YFSETQ. Trimming pared 1 base from V and 8 bases from J, leaving 12 bases between. The CDR3 DNA sequence: TGCGCCAGCAGCTTGTTTTTTACAGAGGAAGCTTTCTTT. It yields the protein CASSLFFTEEAFF.

V usage is TRBV30 and J usage is TRBJ2-5; D perhaps matches TRBD2 (6 bases). CDR1 and CDR2 (germline): GTSNPN, SVGIG (reference sequence). V was trimmed by 5 bases and J by 2 bases, leaving 12 bases between them. This CDR3 contains 13 residues. CDR3 coding DNA: TGTGCCTGGCTAGCGAAGGGTCAAGAGACCCAGTACTTC. As protein: CAWLAKGQETQYF.

The genes are TRBV4-1 and TRBJ2-7, with D possibly being TRBD1 (5 bases). Trimming pared 1 base from V and 0 bases from J, leaving 10 bases between. There are 15 residues in the CDR3. The germline CDR1 and CDR2 sequences are MGHRA and YSYEKL. The chain's CDR3 is CASSQGGPGSYEQYF. As DNA, the CDR3 is TGCGCCAGCAGCCAAGGGGGCCCCGGCTCCTACGAGCAGTACTTC.

This clone was seen only a few times. The chain recombines TRBV5-1 with TRBJ2-2; D unclear. Germline V gene lookup returns CDR1 SGHRS and CDR2 YFSETQ. The CDR3 totals 17 residues. Trimming removed 1 base at V and 4 bases at J, with 17 bases between. The CDR3 protein is CASSLITSQVGTGELFF. Here the CDR3 DNA reads TGCGCCAGCAGCTTGATAACAAGCCAGGTCGGCACCGGGGAGCTGTTTTTT.

V gene TRBV19 combines with J gene TRBJ2-5; possibly TRBD1 for D (6 bases). Trimming removed 2 bases from V and 1 base from J, with 11 bases in between. CDR3 length: 15 amino acids. Germline CDR1 reads LNHDA; CDR2 reads SQIVND (reference sequence). The CDR3: CASSIRTATQETQYF. DNA for the CDR3: TGTGCCAGTAGTATACGGACAGCCACCCAAGAGACCCAGTACTTC.

The chain employs TRBV5-1 and TRBJ2-3; D is perhaps TRBD2 (6 bases). The germline CDR1 and CDR2 sequences are SGHRS and YFSETQ. This CDR3 spans 14 amino acids. The V and J ends lost 3 bases and 0 bases respectively, with 8 bases between them. The CDR3 sequence is CASSWEVSTDTQYF. The DNA of the CDR3 is TGCGCCAGCAGCTGGGAGGTTAGCACAGATACGCAGTATTTT. The whole variable domain, remainder taken from reference TRBV5-1 and TRBJ2-3, is KAGVTQTPRYLIKTRGQQVTLSCSPISGHRSVSWYQQTPGQGLQFLFEYFSETQRNKGNFPGRFSGRQFSNSRSEMNVSTLELGDSALYLCASSWEVSTDTQYFGPGTRLTVL.

This rearrangement joins TRBV4-3 to TRBJ2-7; maybe TRBD1 (6 bases). The CDR3 loop spans 16 amino acids. The V end lost 3 bases, the J end lost 2 bases, and 17 bases lay between the germline ends. The germline V gene has CDR1 LGHNA and CDR2 YSLEER. The CDR3 coding sequence is TGCGCCAGCAGCCAGGACGGACAGTTCCAAGCCTACGAGCAGTACTTC. It specifies CASSQDGQFQAYEQYF.

The rearrangement links TRBV24-1 to TRBJ2-3; 8 positions match TRBD1. V trimming: 9 bases; J trimming: 3 bases; junction bases outside the gene matches: 13. The CDR3 covers 16 residues. From germline, CDR1 is KGHDR and CDR2 SFDVKD. The CDR3 protein is CATRRLTGDETDTQYF. As DNA, the CDR3 is TGTGCCACCCGGAGACTGACAGGGGATGAAACAGATACGCAGTATTTT.

This chain joins TRBV5-6 and TRBJ2-1; 8 nucleotides line up with TRBD1. CDR3 size: 14 residues. The germline CDR1 and CDR2 sequences are SGHDT and YYEEEE. The junction had 9 bases not matched to a gene; V was cut back by 4 bases and J by 9 bases. CDR3 region: CASSVEQGAIEQFF. Here the CDR3 DNA reads TGTGCCAGCAGCGTCGAGCAGGGGGCTATTGAGCAGTTCTTC.

V gene TRBV4-3 combines with J gene TRBJ1-3, with TRBD1 matching 8 bases. V lost 0 bases and J lost 6; bases outside the gene matches: 7. Germline CDR1 and CDR2: LGHNA and YSLEER. This CDR3 region has 16 residues. CDR3 loop: CASSQDRQGLENTIYF. For the CDR3, the DNA is TGCGCCAGCAGCCAAGATCGACAGGGGCTCGAAAACACCATATATTTT.

V usage is TRBV18 and J usage is TRBJ2-3; TRBD2 aligns across 9 bases. Unmatched junction bases numbered 5, after V lost 2 bases and J lost 2 bases. Germline-derived CDR1 and CDR2 are KGHSH and LQKENI. The CDR3 runs 16 residues. The CDR3 DNA reads TGTGCCAGCTCACCAAGGAGCGGGGGGATCACAGATACGCAGTATTTT. This translates into CASSPRSGGITDTQYF. The entire variable domain, with the rest obtained from reference TRBV18 and TRBJ2-3, is as follows: NAGVMQNPRHLVRRRGQEARLRCSPMKGHSHVYWYRQLPEEGLKFMVYLQKENIIDESGMPKERFSAEFPKEGPSILRIQQVVRGDSAAYFCASSPRSGGITDTQYFGPGTRLTVL.

The sample holds a few counts of this clone. The gene calls are TRBV5-1 and TRBJ2-3; 14 bases match TRBD2. Germline lookup yields CDR1 SGHRS and CDR2 YFSETQ. The CDR3 extends over 17 amino acids. V dropped 1 base and J dropped 7; count of bases not matched to a gene: 8. In DNA, the CDR3 is TGCGCCAGCAGCTTGTCCGGGACTAGCGGGAGCTGGAATACGCAGTATTTT. This codes for CASSLSGTSGSWNTQYF.